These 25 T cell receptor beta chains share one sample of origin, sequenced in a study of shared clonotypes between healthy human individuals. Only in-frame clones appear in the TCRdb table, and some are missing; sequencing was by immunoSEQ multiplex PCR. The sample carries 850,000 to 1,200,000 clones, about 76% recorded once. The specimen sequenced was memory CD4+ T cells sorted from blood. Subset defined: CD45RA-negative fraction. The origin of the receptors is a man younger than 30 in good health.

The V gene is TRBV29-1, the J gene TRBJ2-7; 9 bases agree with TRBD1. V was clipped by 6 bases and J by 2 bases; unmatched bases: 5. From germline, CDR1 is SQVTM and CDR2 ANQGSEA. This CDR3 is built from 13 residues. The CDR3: CSVTRDRAYEQYF. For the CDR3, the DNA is TGCAGCGTGACCCGGGACAGGGCCTACGAGCAGTACTTC.

CDR3 in amino acids: CASSNRLGRYSNQPQHF. Here the CDR3 DNA reads TGTGCCAGCAGTAATAGATTGGGCAGGTATAGCAATCAGCCCCAGCATTTT. The chain links TRBV28 to TRBJ1-5, with D unclear. The CDR3 is made up of 17 amino acids. Trimming shortened V by 5 bases and J by 0 bases, and 17 bases separated the two germline ends. Germline V lookup: CDR1 MDHEN, CDR2 SYDVKM.

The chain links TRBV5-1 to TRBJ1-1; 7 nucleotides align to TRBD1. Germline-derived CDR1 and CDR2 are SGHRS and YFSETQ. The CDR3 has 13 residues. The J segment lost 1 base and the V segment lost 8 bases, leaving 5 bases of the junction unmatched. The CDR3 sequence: CASKTGSNTEAFF. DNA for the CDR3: TGCGCCAGTAAGACAGGGTCGAACACTGAAGCTTTCTTT. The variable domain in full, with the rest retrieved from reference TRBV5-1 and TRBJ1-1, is KAGVTQTPRYLIKTRGQQVTLSCSPISGHRSVSWYQQTPGQGLQFLFEYFSETQRNKGNFPGRFSGRQFSNSRSEMNVSTLELGDSALYLCASKTGSNTEAFFGQGTRLTVV.

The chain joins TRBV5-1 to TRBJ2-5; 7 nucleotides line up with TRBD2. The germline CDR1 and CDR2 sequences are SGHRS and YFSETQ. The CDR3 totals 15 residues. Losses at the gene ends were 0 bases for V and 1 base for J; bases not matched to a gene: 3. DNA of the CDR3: TGCGCCAGCAGCTTGGTGTCTAGCGGCCAAGAGACCCAGTACTTC. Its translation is CASSLVSSGQETQYF.

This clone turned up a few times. As DNA, the CDR3 is TGTGCCAGCAGGGTATCGAATTCACCCCTCCACTTT. Translating gives CASRVSNSPLHF. V gene TRBV28 combines with J gene TRBJ1-6; D remains unclear. CDR1 is MDHEN and CDR2 is SYDVKM in the germline V gene. Trimming cost V 6 bases and J 7 bases, with 7 bases left between them. The CDR3 loop spans 12 amino acids.

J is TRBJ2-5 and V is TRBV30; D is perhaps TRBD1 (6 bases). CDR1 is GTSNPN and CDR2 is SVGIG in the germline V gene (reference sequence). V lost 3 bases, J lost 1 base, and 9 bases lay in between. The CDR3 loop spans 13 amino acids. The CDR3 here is CAWSQGRQETQYF. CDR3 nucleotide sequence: TGTGCCTGGAGCCAGGGGCGCCAAGAGACCCAGTACTTC.

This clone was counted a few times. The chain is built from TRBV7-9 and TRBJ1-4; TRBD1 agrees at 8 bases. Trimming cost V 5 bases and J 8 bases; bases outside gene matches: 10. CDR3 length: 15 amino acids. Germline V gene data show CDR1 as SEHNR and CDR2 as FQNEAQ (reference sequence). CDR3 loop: CASSPGQGAIEKLFF. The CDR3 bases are TGTGCCAGCAGCCCCGGGCAGGGGGCGATCGAAAAACTGTTTTTT.

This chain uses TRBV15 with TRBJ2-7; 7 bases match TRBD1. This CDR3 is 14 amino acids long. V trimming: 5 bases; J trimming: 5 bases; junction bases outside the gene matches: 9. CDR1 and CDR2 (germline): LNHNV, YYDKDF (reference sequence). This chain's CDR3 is CATSARQGNNEQYF. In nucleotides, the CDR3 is TGTGCCACCAGCGCTCGACAGGGTAACAACGAGCAGTACTTC.

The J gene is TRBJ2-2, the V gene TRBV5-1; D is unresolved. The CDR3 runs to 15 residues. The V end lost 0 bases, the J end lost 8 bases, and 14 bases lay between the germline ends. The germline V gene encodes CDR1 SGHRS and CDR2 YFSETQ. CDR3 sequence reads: CASSLVRPAAGELFF. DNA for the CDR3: TGCGCCAGCAGCTTGGTAAGGCCCGCCGCGGGGGAGCTGTTTTTT.

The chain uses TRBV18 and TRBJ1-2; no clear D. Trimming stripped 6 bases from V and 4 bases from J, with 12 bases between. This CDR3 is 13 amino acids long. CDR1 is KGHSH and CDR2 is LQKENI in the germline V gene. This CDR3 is CASSPGSVYGYTF. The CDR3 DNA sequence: TGTGCCAGCTCGCCCGGGAGTGTCTATGGCTACACCTTC. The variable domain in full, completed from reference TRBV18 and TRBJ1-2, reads NAGVMQNPRHLVRRRGQEARLRCSPMKGHSHVYWYRQLPEEGLKFMVYLQKENIIDESGMPKERFSAEFPKEGPSILRIQQVVRGDSAAYFCASSPGSVYGYTFGSGTRLTVV.

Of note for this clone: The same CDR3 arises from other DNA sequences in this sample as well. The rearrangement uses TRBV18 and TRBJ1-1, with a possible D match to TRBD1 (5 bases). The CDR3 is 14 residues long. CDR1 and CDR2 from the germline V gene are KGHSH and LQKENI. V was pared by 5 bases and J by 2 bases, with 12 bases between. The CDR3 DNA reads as TGTGCCAGCTCATTGGGGACGGATAACACTGAAGCTTTCTTT. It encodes CASSLGTDNTEAFF.

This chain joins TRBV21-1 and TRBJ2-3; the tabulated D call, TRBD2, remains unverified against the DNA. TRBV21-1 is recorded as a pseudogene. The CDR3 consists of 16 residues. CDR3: CASSKGREISTDTQYF. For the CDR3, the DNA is TGTGCCAGCAGCAAAGGTCGGGAGATAAGCACAGATACGCAGTATTTT.

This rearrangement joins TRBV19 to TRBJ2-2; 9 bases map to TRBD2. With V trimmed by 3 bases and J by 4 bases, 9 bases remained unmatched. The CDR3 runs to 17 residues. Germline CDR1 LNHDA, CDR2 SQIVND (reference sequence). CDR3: CASSIFAGGWGTGELFF. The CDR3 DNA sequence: TGTGCCAGTAGTATTTTTGCGGGAGGGTGGGGCACCGGGGAGCTGTTTTTT.

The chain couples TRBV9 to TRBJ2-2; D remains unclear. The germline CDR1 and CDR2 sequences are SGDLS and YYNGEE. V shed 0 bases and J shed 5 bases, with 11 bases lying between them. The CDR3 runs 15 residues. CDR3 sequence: CASSVANFGTGELFF. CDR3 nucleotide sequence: TGTGCCAGCAGCGTAGCTAATTTCGGTACCGGGGAGCTGTTTTTT.

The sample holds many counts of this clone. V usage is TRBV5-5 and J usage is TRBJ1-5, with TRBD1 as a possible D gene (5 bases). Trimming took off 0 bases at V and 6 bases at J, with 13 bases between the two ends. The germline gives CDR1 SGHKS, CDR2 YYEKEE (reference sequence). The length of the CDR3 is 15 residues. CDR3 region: CASSLEAGGGQPQHF. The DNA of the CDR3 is TGTGCCAGCAGCTTGGAGGCAGGCGGGGGTCAGCCCCAGCATTTT.

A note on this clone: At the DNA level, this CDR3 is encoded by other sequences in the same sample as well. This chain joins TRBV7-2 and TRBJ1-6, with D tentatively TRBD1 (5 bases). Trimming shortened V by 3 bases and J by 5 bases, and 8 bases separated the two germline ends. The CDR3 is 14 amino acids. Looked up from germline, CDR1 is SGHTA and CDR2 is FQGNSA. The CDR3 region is CASSLQGDNSPLHF. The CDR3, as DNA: TGTGCCAGCAGCTTGCAGGGTGATAATTCACCCCTCCACTTT.

The CDR3 protein is CASSPELASGAYNEQFF. The CDR3 DNA sequence: TGTGCCAGCAGCCCCGAGCTTGCTAGCGGGGCGTACAATGAGCAGTTCTTC. This chain uses TRBV7-8 with TRBJ2-1; 9 bases align to TRBD2. CDR1 and CDR2 from the germline V gene are SGHVS and FQNEAQ. V trimming: 5 bases; J trimming: 4 bases; junction bases outside the gene matches: 12. The CDR3 has 17 residues.

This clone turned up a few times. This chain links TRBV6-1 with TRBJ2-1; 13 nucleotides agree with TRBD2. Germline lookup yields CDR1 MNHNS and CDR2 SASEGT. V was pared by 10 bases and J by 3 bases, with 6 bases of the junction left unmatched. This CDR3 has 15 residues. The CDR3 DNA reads TGTGCCACAATACTAGCGGGAGGGAACTACAATGAGCAGTTCTTC. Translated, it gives CATILAGGNYNEQFF.

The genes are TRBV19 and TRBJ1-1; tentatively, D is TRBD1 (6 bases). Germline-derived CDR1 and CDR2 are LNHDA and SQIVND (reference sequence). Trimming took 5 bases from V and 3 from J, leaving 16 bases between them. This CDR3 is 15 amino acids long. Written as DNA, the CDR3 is TGTGCCAGTAGTGCGTACAGGGCAGTCGACACTGAAGCTTTCTTT. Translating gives CASSAYRAVDTEAFF.

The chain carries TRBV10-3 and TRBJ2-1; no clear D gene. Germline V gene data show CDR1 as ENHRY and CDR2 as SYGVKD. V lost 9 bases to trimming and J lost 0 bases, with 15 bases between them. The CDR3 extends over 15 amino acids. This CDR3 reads CAICDRPSSYNEQFF. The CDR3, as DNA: TGTGCCATTTGCGATAGGCCTAGCTCCTACAATGAGCAGTTCTTC.

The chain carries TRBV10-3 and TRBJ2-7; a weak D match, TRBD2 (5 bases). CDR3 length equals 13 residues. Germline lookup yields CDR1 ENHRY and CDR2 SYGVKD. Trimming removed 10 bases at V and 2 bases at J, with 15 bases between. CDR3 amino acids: CATEDTGAYEQYF. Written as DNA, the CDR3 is TGTGCCACAGAAGACACCGGGGCCTACGAGCAGTACTTC.

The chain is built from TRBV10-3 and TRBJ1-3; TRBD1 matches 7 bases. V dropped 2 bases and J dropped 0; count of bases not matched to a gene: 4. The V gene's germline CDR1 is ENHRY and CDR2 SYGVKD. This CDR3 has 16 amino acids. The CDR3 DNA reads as TGTGCCATCAGTGAGAGGGACAGCCGCTCTGGAAACACCATATATTTT. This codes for CAISERDSRSGNTIYF.

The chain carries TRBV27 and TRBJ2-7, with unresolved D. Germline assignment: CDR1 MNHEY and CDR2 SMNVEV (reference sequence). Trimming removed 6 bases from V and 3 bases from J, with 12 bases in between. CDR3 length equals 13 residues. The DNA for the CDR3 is TGTGCCAGCAGCCGGGCACCCATCTACGAGCAGTACTTC. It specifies CASSRAPIYEQYF.

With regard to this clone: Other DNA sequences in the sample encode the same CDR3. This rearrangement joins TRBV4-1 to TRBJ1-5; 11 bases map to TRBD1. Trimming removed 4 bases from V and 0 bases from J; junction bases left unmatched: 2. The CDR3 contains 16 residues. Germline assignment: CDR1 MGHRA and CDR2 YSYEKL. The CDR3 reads CASSRGQGGSNQPQHF. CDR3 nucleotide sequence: TGCGCCAGCAGCCGGGGACAGGGGGGTAGCAATCAGCCCCAGCATTTT.

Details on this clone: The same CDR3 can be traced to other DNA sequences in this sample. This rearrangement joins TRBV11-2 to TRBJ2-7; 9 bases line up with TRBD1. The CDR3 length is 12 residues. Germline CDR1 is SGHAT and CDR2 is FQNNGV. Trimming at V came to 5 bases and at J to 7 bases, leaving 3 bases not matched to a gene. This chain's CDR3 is CASSLDRGEQYF. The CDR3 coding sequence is TGTGCCAGCAGCCTGGACAGGGGTGAGCAGTACTTC.